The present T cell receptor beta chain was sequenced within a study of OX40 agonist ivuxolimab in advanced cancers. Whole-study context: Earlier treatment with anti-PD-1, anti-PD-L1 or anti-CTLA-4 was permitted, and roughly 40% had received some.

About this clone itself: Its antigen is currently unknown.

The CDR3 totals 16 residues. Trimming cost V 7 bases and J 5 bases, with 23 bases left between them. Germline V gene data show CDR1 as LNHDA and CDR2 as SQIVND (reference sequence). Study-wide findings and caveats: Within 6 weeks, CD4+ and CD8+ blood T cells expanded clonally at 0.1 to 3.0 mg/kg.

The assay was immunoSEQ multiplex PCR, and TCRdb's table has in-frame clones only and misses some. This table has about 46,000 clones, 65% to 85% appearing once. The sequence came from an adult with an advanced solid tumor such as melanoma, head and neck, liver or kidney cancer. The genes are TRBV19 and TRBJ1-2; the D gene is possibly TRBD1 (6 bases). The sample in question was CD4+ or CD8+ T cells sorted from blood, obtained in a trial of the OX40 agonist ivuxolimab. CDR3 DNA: TGTGCCAGTACCTTTAGCCACGGCAGGGGTTCTTATGGCTACACCTTC. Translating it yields CASTFSHGRGSYGYTF.